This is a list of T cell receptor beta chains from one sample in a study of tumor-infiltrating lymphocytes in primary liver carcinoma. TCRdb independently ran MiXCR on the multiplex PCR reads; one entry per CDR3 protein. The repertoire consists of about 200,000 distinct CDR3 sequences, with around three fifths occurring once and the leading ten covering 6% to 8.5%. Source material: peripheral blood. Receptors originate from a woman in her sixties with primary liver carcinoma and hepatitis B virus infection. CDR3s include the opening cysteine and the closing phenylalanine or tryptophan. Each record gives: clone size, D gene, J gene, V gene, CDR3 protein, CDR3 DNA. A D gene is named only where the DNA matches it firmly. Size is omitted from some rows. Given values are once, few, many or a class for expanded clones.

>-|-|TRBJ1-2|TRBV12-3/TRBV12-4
CASILERGGYTF
TGTGCCAGCATTTTAGAGAGGGGTGGCTATACCTTC
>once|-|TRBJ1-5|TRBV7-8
CASSLALNRVRGSTDTQHF
TGTGCCAGCAGCTTAGCCCTAAACAGGGTAAGGGGTAGCACAGATACGCAGCATTTT
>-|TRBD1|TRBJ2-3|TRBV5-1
CATSTWRRTGTQYF
TGCGCCACCTCTACATGGAGGAGGACAGGTACGCAGTATTTT
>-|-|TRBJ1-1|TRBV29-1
CSVGDSPQEAFF
TGCAGCGTTGGCGACAGTCCTCAGGAAGCCTTCTTT
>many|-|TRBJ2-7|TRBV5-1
CASSLDIFYEQYF
TGCGCCAGCAGCTTGGACATATTCTACGAGCAGTACTTC
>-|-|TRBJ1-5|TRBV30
CAWSSDSYQSQHF
TGTGCCTGGAGTAGCGACAGTTATCAGTCCCAGCATTTT
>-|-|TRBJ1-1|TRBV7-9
CASSPGRPASF
TGTGCCAGCAGCCCAGGGAGGCCAGCTTCCTTT
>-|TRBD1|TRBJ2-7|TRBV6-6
CVSSYPDRGDEQYF
TGTGTCAGCAGTTACCCGGACAGGGGGGACGAGCAGTACTTC
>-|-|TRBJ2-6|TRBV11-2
CASILGGALGANILTF
TGTGCCAGCATCTTAGGGGGGGCGCTTGGGGCCAACATCCTGACTTTC
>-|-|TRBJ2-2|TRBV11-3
CACSLGRAADTGELFF
TGTGCCTGCAGCTTAGGACGGGCTGCGGACACCGGGGAGCTGTTTTTT
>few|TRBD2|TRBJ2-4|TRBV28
CASSPPWGRAGAKNIQYF
TGTGCCAGCAGTCCCCCCTGGGGGAGGGCCGGGGCCAAAAACATTCAGTACTTC
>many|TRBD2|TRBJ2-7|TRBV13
CASSQSGWTSGSGPHEQYF
TGTGCCAGCAGCCAGTCCGGTTGGACTAGCGGGAGTGGTCCGCACGAGCAGTACTTC
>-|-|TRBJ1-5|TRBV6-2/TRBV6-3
CASSYELSVAQPQHF
TGTGCCAGCAGTTACGAGTTAAGCGTGGCTCAGCCCCAGCATTTT
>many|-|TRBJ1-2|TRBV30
CAWSRDILDGYTF
TGTGCCTGGAGCCGGGACATCCTGGATGGCTACACCTTC
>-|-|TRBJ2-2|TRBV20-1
CSANRHSLGELFF
TGCAGTGCAAATCGACACTCCCTAGGGGAGCTGTTTTTT
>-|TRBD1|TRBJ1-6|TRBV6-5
CASSSSMTRQGNSPLHF
TGTGCCAGCAGTTCCTCGATGACGCGACAGGGAAATTCACCCCTCCACTTT
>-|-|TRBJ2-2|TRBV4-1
CASSRGSAADTGELFF
TGCGCCAGCAGCCGAGGGTCGGCAGCCGACACCGGGGAGCTATTTTTT
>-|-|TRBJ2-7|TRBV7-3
CASSLSPNSYEQYF
TGTGCCAGCAGCTTAAGTCCGAACAGCTACGAGCAGTACTTC
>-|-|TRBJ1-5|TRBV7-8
CASSDPRTAQGQPQHF
TGTGCCAGCAGCGACCCCCGGACAGCCCAGGGTCAGCCCCAGCATTTT
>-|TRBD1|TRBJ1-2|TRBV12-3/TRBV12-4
CASSLVDRGLNGDTF
TGTGCCAGTAGTTTAGTGGACAGGGGATTAAATGGCGACACCTTC
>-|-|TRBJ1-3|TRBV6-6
CVSSSSGSTIYF
TGTGTCAGCAGTTCCTCTGGAAGCACCATATATTTT
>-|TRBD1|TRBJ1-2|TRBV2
CGSTTGGYGYTF
TGTGGCAGCACAACAGGGGGGTATGGCTACACCTTC
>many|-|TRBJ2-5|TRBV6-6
CASGEETQYF
TGTGCCAGCGGCGAAGAGACCCAGTACTTC
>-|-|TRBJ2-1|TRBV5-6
CTSSRRALSPYEQFF
TGTACCAGCAGCCGTAGGGCCTTGAGCCCCTACGAGCAGTTCTTC
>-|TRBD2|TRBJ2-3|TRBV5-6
CASSSLSGLAGVLNTQYF
TGTGCCAGCAGCTCCCTGAGTGGACTAGCGGGAGTTTTGAATACGCAGTATTTT
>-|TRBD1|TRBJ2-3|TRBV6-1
CASSREGATDTQYF
TGTGCCAGCAGTCGCGAGGGGGCGACAGATACGCAGTATTTT
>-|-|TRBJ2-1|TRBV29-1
CSVSLVNGRTSERFF
TGCAGCGTTTCCCTGGTTAACGGGAGAACTAGTGAGCGGTTCTTC
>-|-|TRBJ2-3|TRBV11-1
CAGSLGGRAGVLTDTQYF
TGTGCCGGCAGCCTCGGCGGTCGCGCAGGGGTGCTTACAGATACGCAGTATTTT
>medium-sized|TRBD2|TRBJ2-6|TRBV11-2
CASSSNTPGLAVSGANVLTF
TGTGCCAGCAGCTCCAACACACCGGGACTAGCGGTCTCTGGGGCCAACGTCCTGACTTTC
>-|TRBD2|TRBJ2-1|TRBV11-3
CAISLRTSGRGYNEQLF
TGTGCCATCAGCTTACGGACTAGCGGGAGGGGGTACAATGAGCAGCTCTTC
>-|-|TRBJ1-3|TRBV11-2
CACSETEGSFTSPISVNTIYF
TGTGCCTGCAGCGAGACTGAGGGTTCCTTCACCTCCCCTATCTCTGTAAACACCATATATTTT
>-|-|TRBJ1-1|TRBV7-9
CASSLNRESEAFF
TGTGCCAGCAGCTTAAACAGGGAGAGCGAAGCTTTCTTT